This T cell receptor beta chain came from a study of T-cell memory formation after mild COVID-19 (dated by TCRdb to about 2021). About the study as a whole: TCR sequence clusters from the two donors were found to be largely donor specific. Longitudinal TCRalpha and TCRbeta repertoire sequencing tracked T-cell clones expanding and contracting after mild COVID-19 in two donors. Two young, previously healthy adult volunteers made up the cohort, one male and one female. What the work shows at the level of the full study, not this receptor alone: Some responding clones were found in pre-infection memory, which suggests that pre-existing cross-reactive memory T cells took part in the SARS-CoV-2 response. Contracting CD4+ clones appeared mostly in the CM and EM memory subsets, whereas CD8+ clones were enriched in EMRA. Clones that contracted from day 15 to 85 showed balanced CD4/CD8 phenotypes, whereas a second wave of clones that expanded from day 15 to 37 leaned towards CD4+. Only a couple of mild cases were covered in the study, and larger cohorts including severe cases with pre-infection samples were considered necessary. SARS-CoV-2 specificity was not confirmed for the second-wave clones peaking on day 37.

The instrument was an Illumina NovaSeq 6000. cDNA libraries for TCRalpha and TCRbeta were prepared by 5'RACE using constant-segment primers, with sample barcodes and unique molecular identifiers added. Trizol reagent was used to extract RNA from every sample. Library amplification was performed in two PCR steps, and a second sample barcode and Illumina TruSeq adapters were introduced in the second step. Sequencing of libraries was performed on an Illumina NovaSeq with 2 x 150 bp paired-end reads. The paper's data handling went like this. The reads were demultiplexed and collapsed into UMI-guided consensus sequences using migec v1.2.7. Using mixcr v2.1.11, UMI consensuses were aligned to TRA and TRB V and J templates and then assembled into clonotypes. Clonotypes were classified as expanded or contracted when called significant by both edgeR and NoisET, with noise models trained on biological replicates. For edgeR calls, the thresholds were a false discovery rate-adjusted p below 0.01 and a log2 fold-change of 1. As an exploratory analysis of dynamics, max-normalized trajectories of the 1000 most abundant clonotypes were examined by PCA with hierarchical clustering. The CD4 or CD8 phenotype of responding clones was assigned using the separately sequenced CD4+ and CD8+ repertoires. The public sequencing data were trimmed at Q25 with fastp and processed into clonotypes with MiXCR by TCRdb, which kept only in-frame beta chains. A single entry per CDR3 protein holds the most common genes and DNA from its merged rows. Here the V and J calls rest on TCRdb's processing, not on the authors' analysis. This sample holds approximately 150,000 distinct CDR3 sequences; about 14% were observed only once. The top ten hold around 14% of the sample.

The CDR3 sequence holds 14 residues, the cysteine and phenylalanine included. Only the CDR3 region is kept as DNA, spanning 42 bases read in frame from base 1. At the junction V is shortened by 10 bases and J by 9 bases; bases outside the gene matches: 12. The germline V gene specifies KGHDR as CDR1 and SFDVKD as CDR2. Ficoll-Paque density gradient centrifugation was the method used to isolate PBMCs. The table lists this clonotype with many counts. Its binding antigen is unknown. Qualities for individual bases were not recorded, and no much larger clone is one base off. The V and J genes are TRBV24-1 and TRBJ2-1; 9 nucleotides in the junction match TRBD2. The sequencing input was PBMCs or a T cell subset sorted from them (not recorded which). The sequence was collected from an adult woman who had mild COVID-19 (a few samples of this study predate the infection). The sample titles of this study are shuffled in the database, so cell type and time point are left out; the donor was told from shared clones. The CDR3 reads CATTSGSGSSEQFF. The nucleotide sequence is TGTGCCACAACTAGTGGTAGCGGGAGTAGTGAGCAGTTCTTC.